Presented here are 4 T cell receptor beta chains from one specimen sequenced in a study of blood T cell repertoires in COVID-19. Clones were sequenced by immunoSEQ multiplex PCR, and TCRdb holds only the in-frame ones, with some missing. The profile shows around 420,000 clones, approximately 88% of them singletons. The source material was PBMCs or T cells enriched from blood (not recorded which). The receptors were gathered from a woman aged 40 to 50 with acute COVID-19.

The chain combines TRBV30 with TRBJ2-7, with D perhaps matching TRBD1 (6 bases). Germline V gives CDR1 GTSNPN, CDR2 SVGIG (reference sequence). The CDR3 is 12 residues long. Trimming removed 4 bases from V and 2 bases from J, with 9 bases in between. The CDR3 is CAWTRGTYEQYF. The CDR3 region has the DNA TGTGCCTGGACCAGGGGTACCTACGAGCAGTACTTC.

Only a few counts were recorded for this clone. The CDR3 coding sequence is TGTGCCAGCAGCACGTCGACATTTAGCTCTGGAAACACCATATATTTT. Residues: CASSTSTFSSGNTIYF. V is TRBV5-8 and J is TRBJ1-3; no definite D call. Germline V lookup: CDR1 SGHTS, CDR2 YDEGEE. This CDR3 comprises 16 residues. V was pared by 4 bases and J by 0 bases, with 14 bases between.

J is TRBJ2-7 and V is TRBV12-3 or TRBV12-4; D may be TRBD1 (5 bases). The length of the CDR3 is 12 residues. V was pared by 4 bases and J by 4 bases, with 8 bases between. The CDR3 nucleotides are TGTGCCAGCAGTTACACAGGTTACGAGCAGTACTTC. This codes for CASSYTGYEQYF.

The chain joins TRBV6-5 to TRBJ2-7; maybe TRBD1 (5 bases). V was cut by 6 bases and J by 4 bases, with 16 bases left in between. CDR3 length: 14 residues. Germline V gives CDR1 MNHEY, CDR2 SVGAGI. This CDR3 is CASRGATVFYEQYF. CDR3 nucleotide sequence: TGTGCCAGCAGAGGCGCGACAGTATTTTACGAGCAGTACTTC.